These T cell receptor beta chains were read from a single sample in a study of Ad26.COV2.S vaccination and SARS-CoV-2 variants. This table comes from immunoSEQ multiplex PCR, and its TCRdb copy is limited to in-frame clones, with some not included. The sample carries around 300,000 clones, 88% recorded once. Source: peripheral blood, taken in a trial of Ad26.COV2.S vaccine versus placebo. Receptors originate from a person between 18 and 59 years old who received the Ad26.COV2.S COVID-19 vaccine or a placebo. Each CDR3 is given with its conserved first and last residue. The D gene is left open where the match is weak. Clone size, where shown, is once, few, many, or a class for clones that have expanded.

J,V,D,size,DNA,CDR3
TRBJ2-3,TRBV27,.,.,TGTGCCAGCAGTTCCTACCCACGGGCAGATACGCAGTATTTT,CASSSYPRADTQYF
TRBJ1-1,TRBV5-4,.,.,TGTGCCAGCAGCTCCGGACTGGGCACTGAAGCTTTCTTT,CASSSGLGTEAFF
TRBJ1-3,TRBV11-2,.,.,TGTGCCAGCAGCTTAAGTCAGTTCTCTGGAAACACCATATATTTT,CASSLSQFSGNTIYF
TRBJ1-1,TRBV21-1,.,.,TGTGCCAGCAGCAAAGCGGGACAGCTGAACACTGAAGCTTTCTTT,CASSKAGQLNTEAFF
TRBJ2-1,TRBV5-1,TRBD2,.,TGCGCCAGCAGCTTGGAAGGGCGGGGGTCCTACAATGAGCAGTTCTTC,CASSLEGRGSYNEQFF
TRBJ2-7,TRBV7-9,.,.,TGTGCCAGCAGCCCCGTTCGCGGGGCATCCCGGGAGCAGTACTTC,CASSPVRGASREQYF
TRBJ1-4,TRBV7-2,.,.,TGTGCCAGCAGCCTATTTGGGATAGGGCTGGGCGAAAAACTGTTTTTT,CASSLFGIGLGEKLFF
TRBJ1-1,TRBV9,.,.,TGTGCCAGCAGCCGGGGGGACACTGAAGCTTTCTTT,CASSRGDTEAFF
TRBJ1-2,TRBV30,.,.,TGTGCCTGGAGCTCAGGGTCAGAGAACTATGGCTACACCTTC,CAWSSGSENYGYTF
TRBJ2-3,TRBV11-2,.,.,TGTGCCAGCAGCTTATCCCCCCGGCTATTCACAGATACGCAGTATTTT,CASSLSPRLFTDTQYF
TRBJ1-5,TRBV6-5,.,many,TGTGCCAGCAGTCCCGCTGGGGGGGCTGTACAGCCCCAGCATTTT,CASSPAGGAVQPQHF
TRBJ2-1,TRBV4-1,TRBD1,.,TGCGCCAGCAGCCAATTTACAGGGGGTGTCTCCTACAATGAGCAGTTCTTC,CASSQFTGGVSYNEQFF
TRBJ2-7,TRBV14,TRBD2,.,TGTGCCAGCAGCCAAGACTCTAGCGGGGGCAGACGAAACGAGCAGTACTTC,CASSQDSSGGRRNEQYF
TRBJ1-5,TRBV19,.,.,TGTGCCAGTAGTAGCCCCGGGCAGGCCAATCAGCCCCAGCATTTT,CASSSPGQANQPQHF
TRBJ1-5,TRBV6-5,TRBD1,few,TGTGCCAGCAACCACAGGGGTGGCAATCAGCCCCAGCATTTT,CASNHRGGNQPQHF
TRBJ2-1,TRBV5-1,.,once,TGCGCCAGCAGCCAGAGGGGTAATGAGCAGTTCTTC,CASSQRGNEQFF
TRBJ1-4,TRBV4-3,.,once,TGCGCCAGCAGCCAAGATTATGCGGACGGCGGGAAACTGTTTTTT,CASSQDYADGGKLFF
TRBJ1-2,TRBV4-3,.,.,TGCGCCAGCAGCCAAGTCTTGGGGGGGCGGGGCTACACCTTC,CASSQVLGGRGYTF
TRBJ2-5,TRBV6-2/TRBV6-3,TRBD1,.,TGTGCCAGCAGCAGGGGACAGGGTTTGCAAGAGACCCAGTACTTC,CASSRGQGLQETQYF
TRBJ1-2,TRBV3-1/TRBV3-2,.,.,TGTGCCAGCAGCCAAGAGGGGAACGGACCCTATGGCTACACCTTC,CASSQEGNGPYGYTF